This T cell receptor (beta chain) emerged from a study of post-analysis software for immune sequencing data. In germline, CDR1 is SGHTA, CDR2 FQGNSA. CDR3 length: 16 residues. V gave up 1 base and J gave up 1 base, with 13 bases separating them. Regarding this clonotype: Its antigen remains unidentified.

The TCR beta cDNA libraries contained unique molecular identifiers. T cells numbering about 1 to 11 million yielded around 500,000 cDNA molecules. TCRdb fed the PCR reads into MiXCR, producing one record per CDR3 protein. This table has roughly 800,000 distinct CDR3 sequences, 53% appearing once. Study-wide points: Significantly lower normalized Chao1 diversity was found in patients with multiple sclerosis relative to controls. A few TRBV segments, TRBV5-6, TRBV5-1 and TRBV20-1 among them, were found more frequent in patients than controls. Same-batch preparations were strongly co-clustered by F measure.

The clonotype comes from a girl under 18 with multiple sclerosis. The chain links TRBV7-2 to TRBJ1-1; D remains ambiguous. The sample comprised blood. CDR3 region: CASSLEAPRPNTEAFF. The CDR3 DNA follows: TGTGCCAGCAGCTTAGAAGCTCCCAGGCCGAACACTGAAGCTTTCTTT.